The clone carrying this T cell receptor (beta chain) was counted only a few times. What it binds is not known. This entry comes from a study of OX40 agonist ivuxolimab in advanced cancers. General study results and limits: In the expanded peripheral T cells, antigen specificity was never determined. Nonresponders included some who also had low normalized T-cell clonal expansion.

V lost 5 bases, J lost 0 bases, and 25 bases lay in between. The CDR3 consists of 19 residues. Germline V lookup: CDR1 MRHNA, CDR2 SNTAGT. The repertoire was sequenced with immunoSEQ multiplex PCR; TCRdb's copy has only in-frame clones and lacks some. The sample lists 30,000 to 35,000 clones; approximately 80% were seen once. The source material was CD4+ or CD8+ T cells sorted from blood, sampled in a trial of the OX40 agonist ivuxolimab. V gene TRBV6-4 combines with J gene TRBJ1-2; possible D gene TRBD1, 5 bases. The origin of this receptor is an adult with an advanced solid tumor such as melanoma, head and neck, liver or kidney cancer. The CDR3 is CASSPGGTQILLANYGYTF. DNA of the CDR3: TGTGCCAGCAGTCCCGGGGGGACCCAAATCCTATTAGCTAACTATGGCTACACCTTC.